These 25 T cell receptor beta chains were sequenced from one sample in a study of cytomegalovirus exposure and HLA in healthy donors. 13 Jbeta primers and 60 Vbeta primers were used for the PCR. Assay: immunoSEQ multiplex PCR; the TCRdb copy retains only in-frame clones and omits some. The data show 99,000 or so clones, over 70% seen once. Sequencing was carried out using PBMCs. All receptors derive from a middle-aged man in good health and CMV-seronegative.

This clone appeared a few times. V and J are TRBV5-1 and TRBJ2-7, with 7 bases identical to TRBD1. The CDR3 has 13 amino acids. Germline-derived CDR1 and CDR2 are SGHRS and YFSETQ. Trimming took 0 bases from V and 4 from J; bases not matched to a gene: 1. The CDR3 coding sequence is TGCGCCAGCAGCTTGGGGGGACAGTACGAGCAGTACTTC. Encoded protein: CASSLGGQYEQYF.

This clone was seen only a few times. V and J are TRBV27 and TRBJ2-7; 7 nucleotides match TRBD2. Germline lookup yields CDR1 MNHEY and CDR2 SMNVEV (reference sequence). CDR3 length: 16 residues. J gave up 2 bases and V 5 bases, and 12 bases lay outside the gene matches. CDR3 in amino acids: CASSPPRGDLPYEQYF. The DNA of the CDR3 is TGTGCCAGCAGTCCCCCCCGGGGGGATCTACCCTACGAGCAGTACTTC.

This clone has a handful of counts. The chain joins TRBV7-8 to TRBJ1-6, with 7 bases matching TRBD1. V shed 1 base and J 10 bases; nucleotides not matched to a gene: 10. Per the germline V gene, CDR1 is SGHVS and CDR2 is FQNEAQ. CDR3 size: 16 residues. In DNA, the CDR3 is TGTGCCAGCAGCTTAGTAAACCAGGGGGTTCGATCACCCCTCCACTTT. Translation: CASSLVNQGVRSPLHF.

This CDR3 reads CASSSREGQAEKLFF. CDR3 DNA: TGTGCCAGCAGCTCGAGGGAGGGACAGGCGGAAAAACTGTTTTTT. V gene TRBV7-2 combines with J gene TRBJ1-4; 8 positions agree with TRBD1. The CDR3 is 15 amino acids. The germline V gene has CDR1 SGHTA and CDR2 FQGNSA. The V and J ends lost 4 bases and 8 bases, in that order; junction bases with no gene match: 9.

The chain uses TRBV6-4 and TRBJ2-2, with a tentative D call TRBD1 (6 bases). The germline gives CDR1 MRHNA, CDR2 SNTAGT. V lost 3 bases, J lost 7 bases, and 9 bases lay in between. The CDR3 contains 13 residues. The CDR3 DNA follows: TGTGCCAGCAGTGAGACAGGCGGCGGGGAGCTGTTTTTT. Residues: CASSETGGGELFF.

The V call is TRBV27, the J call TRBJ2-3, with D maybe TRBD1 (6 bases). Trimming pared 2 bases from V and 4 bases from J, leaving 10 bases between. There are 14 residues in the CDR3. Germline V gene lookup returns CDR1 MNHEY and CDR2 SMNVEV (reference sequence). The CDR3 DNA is TGTGCCAGCAGTTTACAGGGGTGGCCAGATACGCAGTATTTT. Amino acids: CASSLQGWPDTQYF.

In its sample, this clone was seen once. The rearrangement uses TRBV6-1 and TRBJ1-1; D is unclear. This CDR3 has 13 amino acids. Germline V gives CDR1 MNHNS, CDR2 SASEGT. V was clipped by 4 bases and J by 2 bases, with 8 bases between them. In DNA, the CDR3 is TGTGCCAGCAGTGTCGAGGTAAACACTGAAGCTTTCTTT. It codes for CASSVEVNTEAFF.

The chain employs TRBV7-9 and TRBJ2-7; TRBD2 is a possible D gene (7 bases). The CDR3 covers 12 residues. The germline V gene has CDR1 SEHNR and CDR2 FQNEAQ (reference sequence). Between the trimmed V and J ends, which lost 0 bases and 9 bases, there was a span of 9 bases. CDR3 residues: CASSLAGGPQYF. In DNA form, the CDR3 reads TGTGCCAGCAGCTTAGCGGGGGGGCCGCAGTACTTC.

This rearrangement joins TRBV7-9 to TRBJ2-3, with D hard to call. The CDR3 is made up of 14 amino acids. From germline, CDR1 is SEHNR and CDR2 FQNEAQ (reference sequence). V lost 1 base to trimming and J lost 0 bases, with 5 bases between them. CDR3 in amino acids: CASSLGTSTDTQYF. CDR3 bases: TGTGCCAGCAGCTTAGGAACTAGCACAGATACGCAGTATTTT.

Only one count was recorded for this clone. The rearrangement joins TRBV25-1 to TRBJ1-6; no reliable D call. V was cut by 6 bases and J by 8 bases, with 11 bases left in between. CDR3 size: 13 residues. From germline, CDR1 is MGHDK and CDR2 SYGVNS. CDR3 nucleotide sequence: TGTGCCAGCAGCCGCGACTTGGATTCACCCCTCCACTTT. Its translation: CASSRDLDSPLHF.

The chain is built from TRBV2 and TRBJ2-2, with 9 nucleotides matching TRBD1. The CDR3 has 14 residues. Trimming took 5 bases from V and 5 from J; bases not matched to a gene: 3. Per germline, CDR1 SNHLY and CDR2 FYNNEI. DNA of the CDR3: TGTGCCAGCAGTCGACAGGGGGAAACCGGGGAGCTGTTTTTT. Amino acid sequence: CASSRQGETGELFF. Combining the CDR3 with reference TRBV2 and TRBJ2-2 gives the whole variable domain EPEVTQTPSHQVTQMGQEVILRCVPISNHLYFYWYRQILGQKVEFLVSFYNNEISEKSEIFDDQFSVERPDGSNFTLKIRSTKLEDSAMYFCASSRQGETGELFFGEGSRLTVL.

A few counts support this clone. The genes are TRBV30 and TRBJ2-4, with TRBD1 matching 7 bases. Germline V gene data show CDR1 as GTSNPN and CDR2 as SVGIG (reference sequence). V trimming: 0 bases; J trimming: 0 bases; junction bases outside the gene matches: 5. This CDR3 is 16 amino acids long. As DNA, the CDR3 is TGTGCCTGGAGTGTTGGGACAGCTCTAGCCAAAAACATTCAGTACTTC. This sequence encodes CAWSVGTALAKNIQYF.

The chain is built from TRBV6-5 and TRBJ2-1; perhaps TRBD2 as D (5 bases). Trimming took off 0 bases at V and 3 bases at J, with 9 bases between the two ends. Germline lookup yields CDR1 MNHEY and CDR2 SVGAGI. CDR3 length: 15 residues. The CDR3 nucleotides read TGTGCCAGCAGTTACTCCCAAGCGGACTACAATGAGCAGTTCTTC. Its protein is CASSYSQADYNEQFF.

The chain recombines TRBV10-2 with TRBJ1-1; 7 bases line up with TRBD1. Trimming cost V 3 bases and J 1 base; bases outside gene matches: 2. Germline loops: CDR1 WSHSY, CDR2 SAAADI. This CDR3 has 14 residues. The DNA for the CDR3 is TGCGCCAGCAGTGAAGCAGGGGGGAACACTGAAGCTTTCTTT. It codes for CASSEAGGNTEAFF.

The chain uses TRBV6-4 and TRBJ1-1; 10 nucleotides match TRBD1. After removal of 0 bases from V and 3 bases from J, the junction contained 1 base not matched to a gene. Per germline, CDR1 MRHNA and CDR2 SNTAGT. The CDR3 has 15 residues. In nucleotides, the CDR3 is TGTGCCAGCAGTGACTCGACAGGGGGCCACACTGAAGCTTTCTTT. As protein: CASSDSTGGHTEAFF.

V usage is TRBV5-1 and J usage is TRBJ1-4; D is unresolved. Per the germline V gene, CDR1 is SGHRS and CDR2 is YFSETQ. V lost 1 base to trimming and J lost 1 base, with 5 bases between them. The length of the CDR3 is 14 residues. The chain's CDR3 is CASSLYGTNEKLFF. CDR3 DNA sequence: TGCGCCAGCAGCTTGTACGGAACTAATGAAAAACTGTTTTTT.

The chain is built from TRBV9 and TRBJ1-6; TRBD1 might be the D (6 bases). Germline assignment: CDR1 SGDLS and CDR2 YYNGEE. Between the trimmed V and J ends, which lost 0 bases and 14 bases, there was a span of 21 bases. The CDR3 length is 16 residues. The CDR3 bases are TGTGCCAGCAGCGTAGGACAGGTAGATGGAAGGGTCGCCCTCCACTTT. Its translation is CASSVGQVDGRVALHF.

CDR3 in DNA: TGTGCCAGCAGCTTACTTTCGGGGGGTGGCGGGGAGCTGTTTTTT. This translates into CASSLLSGGGGELFF. The chain joins TRBV11-2 to TRBJ2-2; 7 nucleotides match TRBD2. CDR3 length: 15 amino acids. With V trimmed by 2 bases and J by 7 bases, 7 bases remained unmatched. Germline V lookup: CDR1 SGHAT, CDR2 FQNNGV.

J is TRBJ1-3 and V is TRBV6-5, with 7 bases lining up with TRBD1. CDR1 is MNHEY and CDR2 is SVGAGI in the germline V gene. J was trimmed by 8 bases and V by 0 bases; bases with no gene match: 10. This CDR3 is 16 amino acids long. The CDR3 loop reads CASSYSSPDRVYTIYF. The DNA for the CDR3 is TGTGCCAGCAGTTACTCTTCGCCTGACAGGGTATACACCATATATTTT.

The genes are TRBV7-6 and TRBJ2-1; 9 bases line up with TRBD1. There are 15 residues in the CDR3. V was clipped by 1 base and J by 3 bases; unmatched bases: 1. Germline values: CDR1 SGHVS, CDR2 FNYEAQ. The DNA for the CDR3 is TGTGCCAGCAGCTTAGTGGGACAGGGCTACAATGAGCAGTTCTTC. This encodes CASSLVGQGYNEQFF.

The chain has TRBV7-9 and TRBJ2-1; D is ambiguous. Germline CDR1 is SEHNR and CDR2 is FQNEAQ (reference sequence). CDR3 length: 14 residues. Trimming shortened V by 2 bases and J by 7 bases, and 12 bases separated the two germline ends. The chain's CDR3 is CASSLLTIMNEQFF. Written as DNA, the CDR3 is TGTGCCAGCAGCTTACTCACTATTATGAATGAGCAGTTCTTC.

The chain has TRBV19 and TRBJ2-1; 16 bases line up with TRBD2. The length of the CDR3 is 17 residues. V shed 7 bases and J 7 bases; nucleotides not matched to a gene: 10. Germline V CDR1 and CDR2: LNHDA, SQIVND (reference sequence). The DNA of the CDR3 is TGTGCCAGTATGCCGGGACTAGCGGGAGGGCCGTGGAATGAGCAGTTCTTC. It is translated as CASMPGLAGGPWNEQFF. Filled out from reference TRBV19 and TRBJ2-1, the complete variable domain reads DGGITQSPKYLFRKEGQNVTLSCEQNLNHDAMYWYRQDPGQGLRLIYYSQIVNDFQKGDIAEGYSVSREKKESFPLTVTSAQKNPTAFYLCASMPGLAGGPWNEQFFGPGTRLTVL.

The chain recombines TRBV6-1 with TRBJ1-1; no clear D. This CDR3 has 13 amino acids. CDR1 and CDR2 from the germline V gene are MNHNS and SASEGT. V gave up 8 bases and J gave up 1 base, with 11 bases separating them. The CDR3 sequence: CASHLPGNTEAFF. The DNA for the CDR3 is TGTGCCAGCCACCTTCCCGGGAACACTGAAGCTTTCTTT.

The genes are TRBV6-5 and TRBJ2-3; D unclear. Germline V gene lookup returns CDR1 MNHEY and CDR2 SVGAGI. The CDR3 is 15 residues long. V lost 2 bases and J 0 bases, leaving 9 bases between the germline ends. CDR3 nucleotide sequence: TGTGCCAGCAGTTACACGGCGGAAAGCACAGATACGCAGTATTTT. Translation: CASSYTAESTDTQYF.

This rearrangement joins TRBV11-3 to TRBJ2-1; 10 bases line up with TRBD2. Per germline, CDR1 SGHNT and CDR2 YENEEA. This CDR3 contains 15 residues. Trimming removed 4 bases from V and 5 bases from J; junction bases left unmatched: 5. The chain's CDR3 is CASSSELAGNNEQFF. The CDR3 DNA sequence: TGTGCCAGCAGCTCGGAACTAGCGGGAAACAATGAGCAGTTCTTC.